Below are 10 T cell receptor beta chains sequenced from a single sample in a study of identical twins. From the 5' RACE reads, TCRdb called clonotypes with MiXCR, one entry per CDR3 protein. The table shows over 200,000 distinct CDR3 sequences, with over 8% occurring only once. Sequencing was performed on memory (CD45RO+) T cells sorted from blood. The origin of the receptors is a woman between 18 and 29 years old in good health.

Ten or more counts support this clonotype. The V gene is TRBV5-1, the J gene TRBJ2-2; tentative D call: TRBD2 (6 bases). The CDR3 consists of 11 residues. The germline CDR1 and CDR2 sequences are SGHRS and YFSETQ. V shed 7 bases and J shed 6 bases, with 7 bases lying between them. This chain's CDR3 is CASRESGELFF. CDR3 DNA sequence: TGCGCCAGCCGGGAGTCCGGGGAGCTGTTTTTT.

This clonotype was seen many times. V usage is TRBV5-1 and J usage is TRBJ1-4; no clear D. CDR3 length: 13 residues. Trimming cost V 6 bases and J 5 bases, with 11 bases left between them. Per the germline V gene, CDR1 is SGHRS and CDR2 is YFSETQ. The CDR3 spells CASTNGGNEKLFF. CDR3 sequence (DNA): TGCGCCAGCACGAATGGTGGGAATGAAAAACTGTTTTTT.

This clonotype was found a few times. The chain has TRBV6-5 and TRBJ2-7; no clear D. Germline assignment: CDR1 MNHEY and CDR2 SVGAGI. The CDR3 spans 13 residues. V lost 1 base and J lost 6, with 10 bases in between. The DNA of the CDR3 is TGTGCCAGCAGTTACTTCTTAGCTAGCGAGCAGTACTTC. It codes for CASSYFLASEQYF.

The chain employs TRBV7-8 and TRBJ2-7, with D unclear. The CDR3 totals 13 residues. Per germline, CDR1 SGHVS and CDR2 FQNEAQ. Trimming took 6 bases from V and 1 from J, leaving 10 bases between them. The CDR3 is CASSTQESYEQYF. For the CDR3, the DNA is TGTGCCAGCAGTACTCAGGAATCCTACGAGCAGTACTTC.

The chain employs TRBV20-1 and TRBJ1-1; D may be TRBD1 (5 bases). V gave up 6 bases and J gave up 0 bases, with 17 bases separating them. Germline lookup yields CDR1 DFQATT and CDR2 SNEGSKA (reference sequence). The CDR3 is 15 amino acids. The CDR3: CSAPGTDTLNTEAFF. Here the CDR3 DNA reads TGCAGTGCCCCCGGGACCGACACATTGAACACTGAAGCTTTCTTT.

This clonotype has only a few counts. The CDR3 region has the DNA TGTGCCAGCAGCTTAGGGTACAGCCCCACAGATACGCAGTATTTT. Protein product: CASSLGYSPTDTQYF. The rearrangement links TRBV7-2 to TRBJ2-3; no clear D gene. V was pared by 1 base and J by 2 bases, with 10 bases between. Germline CDR1 is SGHTA and CDR2 is FQGNSA. This CDR3 region has 15 residues. Drawing the rest from reference TRBV7-2 and TRBJ2-3, the complete variable domain is GAGVSQSPSNKVTEKGKDVELRCDPISGHTALYWYRQSLGQGLEFLIYFQGNSAPDKSGLPSDRFSAERTGGSVSTLTIQRTQQEDSAVYLCASSLGYSPTDTQYFGPGTRLTVL.

In this sample, this clonotype turned up a few times. The rearrangement joins TRBV7-2 to TRBJ2-3; no reliable D call. The CDR3 has 17 amino acids. In germline, CDR1 is SGHTA, CDR2 FQGNSA. V lost 1 base to trimming and J lost 2 bases, with 16 bases between them. The CDR3 DNA reads TGTGCCAGCAGCTTAGGCCTGGTAGCTTTACCCACAGATACGCAGTATTTT. Residues: CASSLGLVALPTDTQYF.

This chain uses TRBV12-3 or TRBV12-4 with TRBJ2-7, with D tentatively TRBD1 (6 bases). The CDR3 is made up of 13 amino acids. Trimming removed 7 bases at V and 2 bases at J, with 12 bases between. The CDR3 DNA reads TGTGCCAGCAAGGACAGAACTACCTACGAGCAGTACTTC. Its protein is CASKDRTTYEQYF.

This clonotype came up a few times. The V call is TRBV5-6, the J call TRBJ1-1; D gene ambiguous. This CDR3 is built from 14 residues. Germline V gene lookup returns CDR1 SGHDT and CDR2 YYEEEE. With 1 base removed from V and 2 bases from J, the gap between germline ends came to 9 bases. In DNA, the CDR3 is TGTGCCAGCAGCTTGTGGCAGGCTAACACTGAAGCTTTCTTT. This codes for CASSLWQANTEAFF.

The table lists this clonotype with many counts. The chain combines TRBV15 with TRBJ1-4; no reliable D call. This CDR3 has 15 residues. Germline-derived CDR1 and CDR2 are LNHNV and YYDKDF (reference sequence). V lost 5 bases, J lost 8 bases, and 18 bases lay in between. In nucleotides, the CDR3 is TGTGCCACCAGCGTCACGGCAAGAATTGGAGAAAAACTGTTTTTT. Translation: CATSVTARIGEKLFF.